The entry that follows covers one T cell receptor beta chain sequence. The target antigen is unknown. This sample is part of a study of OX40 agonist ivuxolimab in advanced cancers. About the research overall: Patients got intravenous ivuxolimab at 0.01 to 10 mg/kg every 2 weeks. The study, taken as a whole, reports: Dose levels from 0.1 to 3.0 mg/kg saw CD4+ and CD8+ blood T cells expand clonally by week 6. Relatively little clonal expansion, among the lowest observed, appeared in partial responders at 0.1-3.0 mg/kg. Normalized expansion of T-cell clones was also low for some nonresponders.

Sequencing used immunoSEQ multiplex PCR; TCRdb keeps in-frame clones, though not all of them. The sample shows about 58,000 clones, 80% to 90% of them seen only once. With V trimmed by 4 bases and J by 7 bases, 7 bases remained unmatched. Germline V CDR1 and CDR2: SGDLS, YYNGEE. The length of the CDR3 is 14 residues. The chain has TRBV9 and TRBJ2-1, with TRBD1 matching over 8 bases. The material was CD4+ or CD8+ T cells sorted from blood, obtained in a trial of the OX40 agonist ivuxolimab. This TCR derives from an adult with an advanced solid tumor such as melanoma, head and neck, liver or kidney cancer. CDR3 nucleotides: TGTGCCAGCAGCTCCGGACAGGGTGGGAATGAGCAGTTCTTC. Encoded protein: CASSSGQGGNEQFF. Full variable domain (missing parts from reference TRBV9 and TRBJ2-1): DSGVTQTPKHLITATGQRVTLRCSPRSGDLSVYWYQQSLDQGLQFLIQYYNGEERAKGNILERFSAQQFPDLHSELNLSSLELGDSALYFCASSSGQGGNEQFFGPGTRLTVL.